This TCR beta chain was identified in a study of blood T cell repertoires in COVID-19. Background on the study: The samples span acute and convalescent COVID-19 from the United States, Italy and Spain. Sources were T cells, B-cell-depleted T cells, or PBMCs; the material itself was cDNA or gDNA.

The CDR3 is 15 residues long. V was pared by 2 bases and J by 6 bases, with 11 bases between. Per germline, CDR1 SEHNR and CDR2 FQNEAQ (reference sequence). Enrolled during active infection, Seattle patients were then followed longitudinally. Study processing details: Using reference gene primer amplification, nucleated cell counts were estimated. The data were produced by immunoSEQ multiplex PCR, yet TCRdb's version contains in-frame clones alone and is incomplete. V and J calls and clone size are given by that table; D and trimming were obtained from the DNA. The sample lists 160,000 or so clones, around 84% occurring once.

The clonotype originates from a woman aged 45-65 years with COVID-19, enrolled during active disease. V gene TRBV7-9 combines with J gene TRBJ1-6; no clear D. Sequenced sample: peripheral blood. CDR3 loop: CASSLFEPINSPLHF. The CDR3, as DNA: TGTGCCAGCAGCTTATTTGAGCCGATTAATTCACCCCTCCACTTT. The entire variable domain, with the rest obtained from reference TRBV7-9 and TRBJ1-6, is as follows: DTGVSQNPRHKITKRGQNVTFRCDPISEHNRLYWYRQTLGQGPEFLTYFQNEAQLEKSRLLSDRFSAERPKGSFSTLEIQRTEQGDSAMYLCASSLFEPINSPLHFGNGTRLTVT.